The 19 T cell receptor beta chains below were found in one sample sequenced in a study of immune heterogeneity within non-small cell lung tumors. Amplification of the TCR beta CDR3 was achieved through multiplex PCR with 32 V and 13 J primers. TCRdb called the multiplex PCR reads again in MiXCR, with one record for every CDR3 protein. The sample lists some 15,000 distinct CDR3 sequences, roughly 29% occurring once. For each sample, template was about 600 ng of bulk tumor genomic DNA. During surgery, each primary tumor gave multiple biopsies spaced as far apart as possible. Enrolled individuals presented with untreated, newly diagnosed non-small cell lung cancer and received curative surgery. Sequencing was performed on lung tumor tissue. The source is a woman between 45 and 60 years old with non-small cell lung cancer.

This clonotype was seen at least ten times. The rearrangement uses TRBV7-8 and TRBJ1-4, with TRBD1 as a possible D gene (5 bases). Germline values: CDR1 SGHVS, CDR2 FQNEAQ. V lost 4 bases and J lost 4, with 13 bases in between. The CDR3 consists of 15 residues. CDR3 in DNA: TGTGCCAGCAGCTGGGGGACGGAGGGTAATGAAAAACTGTTTTTT. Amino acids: CASSWGTEGNEKLFF.

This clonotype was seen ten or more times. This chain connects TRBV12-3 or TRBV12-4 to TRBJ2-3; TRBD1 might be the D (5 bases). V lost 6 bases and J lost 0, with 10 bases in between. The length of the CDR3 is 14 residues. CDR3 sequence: CASRGVRSTDTQYF. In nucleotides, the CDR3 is TGTGCCAGCAGAGGGGTGAGGAGCACAGATACGCAGTATTTT.

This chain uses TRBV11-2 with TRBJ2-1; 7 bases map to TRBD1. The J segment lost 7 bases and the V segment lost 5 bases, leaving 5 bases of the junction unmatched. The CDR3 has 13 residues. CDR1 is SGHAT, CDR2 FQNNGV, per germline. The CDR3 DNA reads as TGTGCCAGCAGCCTGCCGGGACAGAATGAGCAGTTCTTC. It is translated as CASSLPGQNEQFF.

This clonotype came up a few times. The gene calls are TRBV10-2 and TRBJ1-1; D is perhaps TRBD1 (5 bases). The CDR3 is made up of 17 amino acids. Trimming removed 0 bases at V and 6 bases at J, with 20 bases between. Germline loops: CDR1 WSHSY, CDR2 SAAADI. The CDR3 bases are TGCGCCAGCAGTGAGTCGTTGGGGCTATCGGGGAGCGCTGAAGCTTTCTTT. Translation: CASSESLGLSGSAEAFF.

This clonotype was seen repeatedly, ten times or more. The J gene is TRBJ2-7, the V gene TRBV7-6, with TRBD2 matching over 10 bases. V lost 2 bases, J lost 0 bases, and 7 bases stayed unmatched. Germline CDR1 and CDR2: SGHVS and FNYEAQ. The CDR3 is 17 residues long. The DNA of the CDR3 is TGTGCCAGCAGCTTATTTCCTAGCGGGAGTGTCTCCTACGAGCAGTACTTC. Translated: CASSLFPSGSVSYEQYF.

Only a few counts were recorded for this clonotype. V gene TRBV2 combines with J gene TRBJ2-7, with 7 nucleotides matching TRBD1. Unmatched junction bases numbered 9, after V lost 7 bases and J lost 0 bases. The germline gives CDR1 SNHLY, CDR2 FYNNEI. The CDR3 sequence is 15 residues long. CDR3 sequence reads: CASTYAGQASYEQYF. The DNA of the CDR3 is TGTGCCAGCACGTACGCCGGACAGGCCTCCTACGAGCAGTACTTC.

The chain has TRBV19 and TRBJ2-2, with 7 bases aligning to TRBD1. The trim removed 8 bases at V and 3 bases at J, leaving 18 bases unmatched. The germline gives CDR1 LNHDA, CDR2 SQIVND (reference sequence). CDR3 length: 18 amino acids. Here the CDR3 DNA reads TGTGCCAGTCGAACAAGCTGGTGGGGGACAGTAGACACCGGGGAGCTGTTTTTT. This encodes CASRTSWWGTVDTGELFF.

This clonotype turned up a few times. The CDR3 DNA follows: TGTGCCAGCAGCAGACAGGGCTCTGGAAACACCATATATTTT. Its translation is CASSRQGSGNTIYF. V is TRBV5-6 and J is TRBJ1-3; 7 nucleotides line up with TRBD1. Per germline, CDR1 SGHDT and CDR2 YYEEEE. There are 14 residues in the CDR3. V lost 4 bases, J lost 0 bases, and 1 base stayed unmatched.

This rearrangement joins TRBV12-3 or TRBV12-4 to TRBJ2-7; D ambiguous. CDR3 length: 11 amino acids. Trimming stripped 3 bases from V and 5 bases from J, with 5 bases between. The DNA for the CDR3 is TGTGCCAGCAGTTTTGGAAACGAGCAGTACTTC. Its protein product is CASSFGNEQYF.

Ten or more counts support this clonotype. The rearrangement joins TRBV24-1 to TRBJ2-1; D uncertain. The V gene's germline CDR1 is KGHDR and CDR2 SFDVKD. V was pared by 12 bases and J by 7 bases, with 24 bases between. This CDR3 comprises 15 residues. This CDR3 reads CASSFGRALENEQFF. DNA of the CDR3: TGTGCCTCTTCATTCGGGCGAGCTCTAGAAAATGAGCAGTTCTTC.

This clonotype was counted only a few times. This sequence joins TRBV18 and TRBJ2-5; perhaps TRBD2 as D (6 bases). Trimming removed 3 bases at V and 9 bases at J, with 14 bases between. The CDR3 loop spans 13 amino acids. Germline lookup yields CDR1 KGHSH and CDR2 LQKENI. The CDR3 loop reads CASSPPGLPSQYF. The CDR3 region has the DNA TGTGCCAGCTCACCCCCGGGACTCCCATCCCAGTACTTC.

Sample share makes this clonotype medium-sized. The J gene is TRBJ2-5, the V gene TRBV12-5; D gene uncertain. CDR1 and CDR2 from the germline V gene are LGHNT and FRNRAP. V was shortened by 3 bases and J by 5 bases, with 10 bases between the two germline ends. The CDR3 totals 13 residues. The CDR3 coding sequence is TGTGCTAGTGGTTTATTTCCGGAGGAGACCCAGTACTTC. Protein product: CASGLFPEETQYF.

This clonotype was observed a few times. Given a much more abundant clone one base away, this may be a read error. CDR3 in DNA: TGTGCCAGCAGCCTGTGGGGTTGGGAGACCCAGTACTTC. As protein: CASSLWGWETQYF. The J gene is TRBJ2-5, the V gene TRBV12-3 or TRBV12-4; D remains ambiguous. CDR3 length: 13 residues. V lost 6 bases to trimming and J lost 5 bases, with 13 bases between them.

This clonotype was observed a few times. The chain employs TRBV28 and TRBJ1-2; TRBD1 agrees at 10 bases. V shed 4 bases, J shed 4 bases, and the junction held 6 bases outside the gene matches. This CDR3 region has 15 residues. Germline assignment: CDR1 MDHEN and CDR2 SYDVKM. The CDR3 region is CASSSGGTGVYGYTF. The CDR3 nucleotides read TGTGCCAGCAGTTCCGGGGGGACAGGGGTCTATGGCTACACCTTC.

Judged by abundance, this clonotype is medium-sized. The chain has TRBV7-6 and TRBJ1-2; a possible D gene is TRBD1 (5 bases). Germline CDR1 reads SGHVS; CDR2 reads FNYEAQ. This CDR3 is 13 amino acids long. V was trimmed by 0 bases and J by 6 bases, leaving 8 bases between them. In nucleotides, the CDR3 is TGTGCCAGCAGCTTAGCCGCAGGGAATGGCTACACCTTC. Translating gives CASSLAAGNGYTF.

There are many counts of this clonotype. The CDR3 spells CSAPQGAGNTIYF. CDR3 sequence (DNA): TGCAGTGCCCCACAGGGGGCTGGAAACACCATATATTTT. The chain recombines TRBV20-1 with TRBJ1-3, with 8 bases aligning to TRBD1. After removal of 6 bases from V and 2 bases from J, the junction contained 3 bases not matched to a gene. This CDR3 has 13 amino acids. Germline CDR1 and CDR2: DFQATT and SNEGSKA (reference sequence).

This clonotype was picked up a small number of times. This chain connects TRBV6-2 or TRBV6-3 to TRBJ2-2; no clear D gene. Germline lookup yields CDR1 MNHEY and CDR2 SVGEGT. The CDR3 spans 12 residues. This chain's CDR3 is CVSRRVTGELFF. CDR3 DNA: TGTGTATCTCGAAGGGTCACCGGGGAGCTGTTTTTT.

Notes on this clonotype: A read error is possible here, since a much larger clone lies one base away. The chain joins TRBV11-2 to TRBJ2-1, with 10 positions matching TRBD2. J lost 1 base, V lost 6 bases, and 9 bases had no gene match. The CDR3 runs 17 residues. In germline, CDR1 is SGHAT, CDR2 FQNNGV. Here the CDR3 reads CASRFLTSGASYNEQFF. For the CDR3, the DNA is TGTGCCAGCAGATTCCTAACTAGCGGGGCTTCCTACAATGAGCAGTTCTTC.

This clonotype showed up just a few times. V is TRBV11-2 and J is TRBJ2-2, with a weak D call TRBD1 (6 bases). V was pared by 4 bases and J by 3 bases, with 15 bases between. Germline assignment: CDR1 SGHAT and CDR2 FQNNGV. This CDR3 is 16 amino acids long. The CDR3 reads CASSSLRGGYTGELFF. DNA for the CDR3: TGTGCCAGCAGCTCCCTAAGAGGGGGTTACACCGGGGAGCTGTTTTTT.